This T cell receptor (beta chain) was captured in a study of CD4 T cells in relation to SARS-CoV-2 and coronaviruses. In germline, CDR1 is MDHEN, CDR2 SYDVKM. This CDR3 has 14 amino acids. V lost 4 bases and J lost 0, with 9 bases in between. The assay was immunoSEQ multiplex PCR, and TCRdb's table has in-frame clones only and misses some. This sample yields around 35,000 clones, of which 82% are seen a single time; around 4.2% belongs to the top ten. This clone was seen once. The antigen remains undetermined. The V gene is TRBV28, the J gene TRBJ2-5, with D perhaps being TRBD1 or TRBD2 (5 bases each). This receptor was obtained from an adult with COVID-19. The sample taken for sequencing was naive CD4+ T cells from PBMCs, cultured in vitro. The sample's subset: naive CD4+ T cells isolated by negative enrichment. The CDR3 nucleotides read TGTGCCAGCAGTTCACAGGACTACCAAGAGACCCAGTACTTC. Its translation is CASSSQDYQETQYF.